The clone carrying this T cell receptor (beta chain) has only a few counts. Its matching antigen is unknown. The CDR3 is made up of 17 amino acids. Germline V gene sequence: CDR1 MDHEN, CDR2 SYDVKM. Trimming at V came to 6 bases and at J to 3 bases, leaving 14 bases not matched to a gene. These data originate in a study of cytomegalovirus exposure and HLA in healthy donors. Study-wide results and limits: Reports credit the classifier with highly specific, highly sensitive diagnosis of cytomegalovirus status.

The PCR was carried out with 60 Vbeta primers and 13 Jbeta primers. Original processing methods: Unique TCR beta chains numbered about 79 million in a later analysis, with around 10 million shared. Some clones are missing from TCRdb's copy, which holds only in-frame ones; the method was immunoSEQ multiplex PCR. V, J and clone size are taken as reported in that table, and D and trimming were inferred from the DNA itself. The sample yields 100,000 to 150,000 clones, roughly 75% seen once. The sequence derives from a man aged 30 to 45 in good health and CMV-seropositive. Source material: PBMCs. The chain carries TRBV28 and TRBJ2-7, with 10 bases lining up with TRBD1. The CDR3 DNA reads TGTGCCAGCAGCCCCGCTCGGTTGGACAGGGGGAACTACGAGCAGTACTTC. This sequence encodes CASSPARLDRGNYEQYF. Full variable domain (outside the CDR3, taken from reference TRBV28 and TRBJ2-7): DVKVTQSSRYLVKRTGEKVFLECVQDMDHENMFWYRQDPGLGLRLIYFSYDVKMKEKGDIPEGYSVSREKKERFSLILESASTNQTSMYLCASSPARLDRGNYEQYFGPGTRLTVT.